This TCR beta chain stems from a study of OX40 agonist ivuxolimab in advanced cancers. Study in general: Each dose-escalation patient presented with hepatocellular carcinoma, melanoma, renal cell or head and neck cancer. Whole-study results and caveats: At 0.1 to 3.0 mg/kg, clonal expansion of CD4+ and CD8+ blood T cells had occurred by week 6. On average, a greater number of expanded clones characterised CD8+ T cells relative to CD4+.

The CDR3 has 15 amino acids. Germline values: CDR1 MNHNS, CDR2 SASEGT. V was clipped by 4 bases and J by 3 bases, with 13 bases between them. Of note for this clone: Its specificity is not known.

The protocol was immunoSEQ multiplex PCR, while the TCRdb copy is restricted to in-frame clones and leaves out a portion. Seen here are tens of thousands of clones, roughly 85% observed once, and the top ten hold around 15%. This clonotype originated in an adult with an advanced solid tumor such as melanoma, head and neck, liver or kidney cancer. This rearrangement joins TRBV6-1 to TRBJ1-3; TRBD1 is a possible D gene (5 bases). The starting material was CD4+ or CD8+ T cells sorted from blood, obtained in a trial of the OX40 agonist ivuxolimab. CDR3 region: CASSGLRGSGNTIYF. For the CDR3, the DNA is TGTGCCAGCAGTGGGCTCCGGGGGAGTGGAAACACCATATATTTT.